This T cell receptor beta chain came from a study of blood T cell repertoires in COVID-19. Across the study: The origin of the acute and convalescent COVID-19 samples was the United States, Italy and Spain. T cells, B-cell-depleted T cells, or PBMCs provided the cDNA or gDNA that served as material.

Authors' analysis steps: Amplification from reference gene primers served as the basis for estimated nucleated cell counts. The protocol was immunoSEQ multiplex PCR, while the TCRdb copy is restricted to in-frame clones and leaves out a portion. Clone size and the V and J calls come from that table; the DNA yielded D and trimming. The repertoire has tens of thousands of clones, approximately 88% of them found once; the top ten carry less than 4%. J gave up 2 bases and V 5 bases, and 2 bases lay outside the gene matches. The CDR3 extends over 13 amino acids. In germline, CDR1 is MNHNY, CDR2 SVGAGI (reference sequence).

This chain links TRBV6-6 with TRBJ2-7, with 8 positions matching TRBD1. The clonotype comes from a human donor in a cohort sampled during active COVID-19. Sample: peripheral blood. Written as DNA, the CDR3 is TGTGCCAGCAGTGTACAGGGGGCCTACGAGCAGTACTTC. This translates into CASSVQGAYEQYF.